A selection of T cell receptor beta chains follows, all from one sample in a study of cytomegalovirus exposure and HLA in healthy donors. The repertoire was sequenced with immunoSEQ multiplex PCR; TCRdb's copy has only in-frame clones and lacks some. The repertoire has about 65,000 clones, roughly 60% of them found once; the top ten carry about 3%. Sequenced: PBMCs. The receptors shown here come from a man aged 25 to 45 in good health and CMV-seronegative. The CDR3 runs from the conserved cysteine through the conserved F or W. Fields, in order: D gene, J gene, V gene, clone size, CDR3 protein, CDR3 DNA. The D gene is left open where the match is weak. Not all rows give a size; the values are once, few, many and, for expanded clones, a class.

TRBD1,TRBJ1-6,TRBV2,.,CASGDRGGSPLHF,TGTGCCAGCGGAGACAGGGGTGGTTCACCCCTCCACTTT
.,TRBJ2-5,TRBV19,few,CASSSTDQETQYF,TGTGCCAGTAGCTCGACAGACCAAGAGACCCAGTACTTC
TRBD1,TRBJ2-7,TRBV2,.,CASSLQGLTYEQYF,TGTGCCAGCAGTCTACAGGGGTTAACCTACGAGCAGTACTTC
TRBD1,TRBJ1-2,TRBV5-1,.,CASSLTGTGNYGYTF,TGCGCCAGCAGCTTGACCGGGACAGGGAACTATGGCTACACCTTC
.,TRBJ2-2,TRBV7-2,.,CASSPAGYGELFF,TGTGCCAGCAGCCCGGCGGGGTACGGGGAGCTGTTTTTT
TRBD1,TRBJ2-7,TRBV18,.,CASSKGQRAYEQYF,TGTGCCAGCTCGAAGGGACAGCGAGCCTACGAGCAGTACTTC
.,TRBJ2-2,TRBV14,.,CASSQSRDTGELFF,TGTGCCAGCAGCCAATCGAGGGACACCGGGGAGCTGTTTTTT
.,TRBJ2-7,TRBV6-6,few,CASRHIPDLTSYEQYF,TGTGCCAGCAGACATATACCCGATTTGACAAGCTACGAGCAGTACTTC
TRBD1,TRBJ1-4,TRBV5-1,.,CASSASGGTNEKLFF,TGCGCCAGCAGCGCGTCAGGGGGCACTAATGAAAAACTGTTTTTT
.,TRBJ2-3,TRBV6-5,.,CASSYHRYYTQYF,TGTGCCAGCAGTTACCACAGGTACTATACGCAGTATTTT
TRBD2,TRBJ2-7,TRBV7-9,.,CASSVSGGNDEQYF,TGTGCCAGCAGCGTTAGCGGGGGCAACGACGAGCAGTACTTC
TRBD2,TRBJ2-1,TRBV5-4,.,CASSPRLAGVNYNEQFF,TGTGCCAGCAGCCCCAGACTAGCGGGGGTTAACTACAATGAGCAGTTCTTC
TRBD1,TRBJ2-5,TRBV6-6,.,CASSYSWTGMETQYF,TGTGCCAGCAGTTACTCCTGGACAGGGATGGAGACCCAGTACTTC
.,TRBJ1-3,TRBV6-5,.,CASSYGDRISGNTIYF,TGTGCCAGCAGTTACGGAGACAGGATCTCTGGAAACACCATATATTTT
TRBD2,TRBJ2-7,TRBV5-6,.,CASSSGGGGASYEQYF,TGTGCCAGCAGCTCCGGGGGCGGGGGGGCCTCCTACGAGCAGTACTTC
.,TRBJ2-5,TRBV7-9,.,CASSLGRGKPPQETQYF,TGTGCCAGCAGCTTGGGCCGGGGTAAACCCCCACAAGAGACCCAGTACTTC
.,TRBJ2-1,TRBV10-3,.,CAISEGQGSGNEQFF,TGTGCCATCAGTGAGGGGCAGGGGTCAGGGAATGAGCAGTTCTTC
.,TRBJ1-6,TRBV25-1,few,CASTQSGVGSPLHF,TGTGCCAGCACCCAAAGTGGAGTCGGTTCACCCCTCCACTTT
TRBD1,TRBJ2-1,TRBV5-1,.,CASSLEPTGDNEQFF,TGCGCCAGCAGCTTGGAACCCACAGGGGACAATGAGCAGTTCTTC
TRBD2,TRBJ2-7,TRBV5-4,few,CASSLVGSGYEQYF,TGTGCCAGCAGCTTGGTGGGTAGCGGGTACGAGCAGTACTTC
.,TRBJ1-1,TRBV11-3,.,CASSSSLDRSTEAFF,TGTGCCAGCAGCTCGTCCCTGGACAGATCCACTGAAGCTTTCTTT
.,TRBJ2-7,TRBV6-5,.,CASSYRQATYEQYF,TGTGCCAGCAGTTACAGACAGGCCACCTACGAGCAGTACTTC
.,TRBJ2-1,TRBV5-6,.,CASSPDPGNEQFF,TGTGCCAGCAGCCCCGACCCAGGAAATGAGCAGTTCTTC
.,TRBJ2-7,TRBV4-1,.,CASSQGSATQDFTYEQYF,TGCGCCAGCAGCCAGGGTAGCGCGACGCAAGACTTTACCTACGAGCAGTACTTC
.,TRBJ1-1,TRBV27,once,CASMWARDTEAFF,TGTGCCAGCATGTGGGCGCGGGACACTGAAGCTTTCTTT
TRBD2,TRBJ2-5,TRBV6-6,few,CASSLGIAGFQETQYF,TGTGCCAGCAGTCTCGGGATAGCGGGGTTCCAAGAGACCCAGTACTTC
.,TRBJ2-5,TRBV7-8,few,CASSPLSGFETQYF,TGTGCCAGCAGCCCCCTGTCGGGGTTTGAGACCCAGTACTTC
TRBD2,TRBJ2-1,TRBV5-1,.,CASSSNSGGFDEQFF,TGCGCCAGCAGCTCCAATAGCGGGGGGTTCGATGAGCAGTTCTTC
TRBD2,TRBJ2-1,TRBV7-2,.,CASSSGRGAVNEQFF,TGTGCCAGCAGCTCCGGGCGGGGGGCCGTCAATGAGCAGTTCTTC
.,TRBJ2-1,TRBV6-6,.,CASSKTGTPNEQFF,TGTGCCAGCAGCAAGACCGGGACTCCCAATGAGCAGTTCTTC
.,TRBJ1-1,TRBV30,.,CAWSLWPNTEAFF,TGTGCCTGGAGTTTATGGCCTAACACTGAAGCTTTCTTT
TRBD2,TRBJ2-5,TRBV5-6,.,CASSSSGGQQETQYF,TGTGCCAGCAGCTCTAGCGGGGGCCAACAAGAGACCCAGTACTTC
TRBD1,TRBJ2-3,TRBV6-5,.,CASSKQGARMDTQYF,TGTGCCAGCAGTAAGCAGGGGGCCCGGATGGATACGCAGTATTTT
.,TRBJ1-6,TRBV30,few,CAWSATGLDSPLHF,TGTGCCTGGAGTGCCACAGGGCTTGATTCACCCCTCCACTTT
.,TRBJ1-2,TRBV6-1,few,CASSDEGYGYTF,TGTGCCAGCAGTGATGAGGGATATGGCTACACCTTC
.,TRBJ2-3,TRBV2,few,CASTSRSFTDTQYF,TGTGCCAGCACCTCCCGGTCTTTCACAGATACGCAGTATTTT
.,TRBJ2-3,TRBV11-2,.,CASSSTRGVDTQYF,TGTGCCAGCAGCTCAACCAGGGGGGTAGATACGCAGTATTTT
TRBD1,TRBJ1-1,TRBV29-1,.,CSGGQGATEAFF,TGCAGCGGGGGACAGGGGGCCACTGAAGCTTTCTTT
TRBD1,TRBJ1-2,TRBV29-1,.,CSVGDRELVGYTF,TGCAGCGTTGGGGACAGGGAGTTGGTTGGCTACACCTTC
TRBD1,TRBJ1-4,TRBV5-1,.,CASSRDSSNEKLFF,TGCGCCAGCAGCCGGGACAGCTCTAATGAAAAACTGTTTTTT
TRBD1,TRBJ2-5,TRBV30,.,CAWTTGTGRETQYF,TGTGCCTGGACAACCGGGACAGGCCGAGAGACCCAGTACTTC
.,TRBJ1-1,TRBV2,medium-sized,CASSDVEAFF,TGTGCCAGCAGTGACGTTGAAGCTTTCTTT
TRBD1,TRBJ1-6,TRBV2,.,CASSAAGTGVERALHF,TGTGCCAGCAGTGCAGCCGGGACAGGGGTAGAGAGGGCCCTCCACTTT
TRBD2,TRBJ2-7,TRBV5-4,.,CASSFSAGDSYEQYF,TGTGCCAGCAGCTTCTCAGCGGGGGACTCCTACGAGCAGTACTTC
TRBD1,TRBJ1-5,TRBV11-2,.,CASSLVGGQGNQPQHF,TGTGCCAGCAGCTTAGTGGGGGGACAGGGGAATCAGCCCCAGCATTTT